Below, one T cell receptor beta chain is given with its context. Germline lookup yields CDR1 MDHEN and CDR2 SYDVKM. Trimming shortened V by 3 bases and J by 0 bases, and 9 bases separated the two germline ends. There are 14 residues in the CDR3. This entry belongs to a study of memory CD4+ T cells and cytomegalovirus serostatus. Overall study: Healthy Belgian adult donors included nine or ten CMV-positive and some 24 CMV-negative people.

The sort gate was single viable CD3+CD4+CD8-CD45RO+ cells for memory CD4+ T cells. Data came from immunoSEQ multiplex PCR; TCRdb stores just in-frame clones and leaves some out. This sample yields 40,000 to 50,000 clones, of which around 80% are seen a single time; approximately 0.97% belongs to the top ten. This chain joins TRBV28 and TRBJ2-7, with D perhaps being TRBD1 or TRBD2 (5 bases each). The TCR sequence derives from an adult in good health and CMV-seronegative. What was sequenced was memory CD4+ T cells from blood. CDR3: CASSFFGTSYEQYF. The CDR3 nucleotides read TGTGCCAGCAGTTTCTTCGGGACCTCCTACGAGCAGTACTTC. Full variable domain (remainder filled in from reference TRBV28 and TRBJ2-7): DVKVTQSSRYLVKRTGEKVFLECVQDMDHENMFWYRQDPGLGLRLIYFSYDVKMKEKGDIPEGYSVSREKKERFSLILESASTNQTSMYLCASSFFGTSYEQYFGPGTRLTVT.